The source of this T cell receptor (beta chain) is a study of T cells in pancreatic ductal adenocarcinoma (dated 2017 in TCRdb). Study-level background: To learn about the adaptive T-cell response arising naturally, investigators profiled where tumor-infiltrating CD8+ T cells, together with suppressive cells, were located within resected pancreatic ductal adenocarcinoma, how abundant they were, and what qualities they showed. What the authors observed across the whole study: Compared with tumor samples, blood samples had more total productive templates and about 8.1-fold more unique clonotypes. No significant difference in T-cell clonality was found between tumor and blood, with mean clonality of around 0.11 in tumors and approximately 0.07 in blood. Comparisons of clonality between tumor and blood may be biased toward lower diversity because tumors are enriched in CD45RO+ effector T cells rather than naive T cells. Since most pancreatic cancer patients present with inoperable disease, the resected cohort was skewed toward the minority of patients who had early-stage disease.

TCR beta CDR3 regions were amplified from genomic DNA using the immunoSEQ hsTCRB kit. High-throughput TRB CDR3 sequencing was performed on an Illumina HiSeq system. The authors' pipeline ran thus. Sequencing reads were analyzed with the immunoSEQ software, and nonproductive sequences with premature stops or frame-shifts were excluded. Repertoire clonality was computed as one minus Shannon entropy normalized by log2 of the number of unique productive sequences. In TCRdb, the immuneACCESS table is reduced to in-frame sequences with V and J assigned. These tables do not hold every clone; where another copy was compared, an unresolved V gene accounts for under half, and the others remain unexplained. That table gives V, J and clone size, and the DNA gave D and trimming. In all, the sample holds 85,000 to 120,000 clones, and about 96% of those were seen once. Under 3.5% of the sample rests with the top ten.

From the cysteine through the phenylalanine, the CDR3 covers 15 amino acids. The DNA shown is the 45-base CDR3, in frame from base 1. CDR1 and CDR2 were assigned from the germline V gene as LGHNA and YNFKEQ. The trim is 0 bases for V and 2 bases for J, with a gap of 10 bases between the germline ends. The pancreatic ductal adenocarcinoma patients who were selected had gone through surgery without receiving any neoadjuvant therapy. Peripheral blood was collected in heparin tubes, from which PBMCs were isolated by histopaque density gradient and cryopreserved in around 9.4% DMSO. Using the DNeasy Blood and Tissue Kit along with Proteinase K and RNase treatment, genomic DNA was extracted from 6 or 7 PBMC specimens and under ten flash-frozen tumor specimens. Note on this clone: What this receptor recognizes is not known. No clone much larger than this one lies a single base away; base qualities are absent.

The V and J genes are TRBV4-2 and TRBJ1-2; a tentative D call is TRBD1 (6 bases match). Sequencing was performed on PBMCs. This sequence originates from a human donor with pancreatic ductal adenocarcinoma. This receptor has the CDR3 CASSQEGTNNYGYTF. At the DNA level, the sequence is TGTGCCAGCAGCCAAGAAGGGACAAACAACTATGGCTACACCTTC.